This T cell receptor (beta chain) was profiled in a study of T-cell memory formation after mild COVID-19. Study details: Each donor largely had its own TCR clusters.

There are a few counts of this clonotype. V was clipped by 3 bases and J by 10 bases, with 13 bases between them. The V gene's germline CDR1 is MGHRA and CDR2 YSYEKL. The CDR3 loop spans 13 amino acids. TCRdb independently ran MiXCR on the 5' RACE reads; one entry per CDR3 protein. The profile shows fewer than 350,000 distinct CDR3 sequences, roughly 15% of them singletons. The sequenced sample consisted of PBMCs or a T cell subset sorted from them (not recorded which). The receptor comes from a young man who had mild COVID-19 (a few samples of this study predate the infection). Cell type and time point are not known. This chain links TRBV4-1 with TRBJ2-1; D might be TRBD1 (6 bases). As DNA, the CDR3 is TGCGCCAGCAGCCAGCTTAGGGGGTGGGAGCAGTTCTTC. This translates into CASSQLRGWEQFF.